This TCR beta chain came from a study of cytomegalovirus exposure and HLA in healthy donors. Study in general: Some 80 million unique TCR sequences came from HLA-typed donors in an early release. The study's findings and limits: Analysis was performed later, and it showed HLA-associated TCR beta chains to be more clonally expanded than equally common others. Sequencing likely caused a cluster of highly shared sequence variants. Under in vitro conditions, a few CMV-associated chains were confirmed as specific for CMV antigens.

CDR1 WSHSY and CDR2 SAAADI come from the germline V gene. V dropped 6 bases and J dropped 2 bases, with 11 bases sitting between them. The CDR3 is 14 residues long. Primers: 60 Vbeta forward and 13 Jbeta reverse. The table came from immunoSEQ multiplex PCR; TCRdb's copy has only in-frame clones and leaves some out. Recorded for this sample: tens of thousands of clones. To note about this clone: The antigen is unknown.

The sequence derives from a woman between 40 and 50 years old in good health and CMV-seropositive. What was sequenced was PBMCs. The rearrangement joins TRBV10-2 to TRBJ1-5; TRBD1 is a possible D gene (5 bases). Here the CDR3 DNA reads TGCGCCAGCAGGCAGGGTGTAGGCAATCAGCCCCAGCATTTT. This gives the protein CASRQGVGNQPQHF.